This T cell receptor beta chain was identified during a study of beta chain features in type 1 diabetes. Overall study: Healthy donors and patients showed comparable age, gender and cell yields.

The CDR3 is 13 amino acids. CDR1 is SGHRS, CDR2 YFSETQ, per germline. With 10 bases removed from V and 11 bases from J, the gap between germline ends came to 21 bases. Reverse transcription of all isolated RNA meant that expressed TCRB transcripts were sequenced. About 3.7 million reads per sample were averaged for naive, central memory and regulatory samples. Assay: immunoSEQ multiplex PCR; the TCRdb copy retains only in-frame clones and omits some. Seen here are more than 300,000 clones, less than 15% observed once, and the top ten hold 0.019%. This clone occurred a few times. The source of this sequence is a woman under 30 in good health. J is TRBJ1-4 and V is TRBV5-1, with D tentatively TRBD1 (5 bases). Sequenced material: naive CD4+ T cells from blood. In nucleotides, the CDR3 is TGCGCCTCTCGGGACTCCCCTGAGAGGAAACTGTTTTTT. Translating it yields CASRDSPERKLFF.